This TCR beta chain was profiled in a study of T-cell reconstitution after alpha-beta-depleted transplantation in children. The study, taken as a whole, reports: Reportedly, roughly two months post-transplant, alpha-beta T cells arose from several hundred expanded graft clones.

This CDR3 region has 12 residues. Per the germline V gene, CDR1 is MNHEY and CDR2 is SVGAGI. J gave up 6 bases and V 10 bases, and 6 bases lay outside the gene matches. A TCRbeta library incorporating unique molecular identifiers was prepared. Using its own MiXCR run on the PCR reads, TCRdb lists one record per CDR3 protein. Among 580,000 or so distinct CDR3 sequences listed, 20% to 25% were seen once. This clonotype was found a few times. Its specificity is unknown. The starting material was PBMCs, mostly from graft donor cells, obtained 360 days after TCRalphabeta/CD19-depleted stem cell transplant. The chain combines TRBV6-5 with TRBJ2-1; the match to TRBD2 covers 7 bases. The receptor was isolated from a boy younger than two who had a stem cell transplant for acute myeloid leukemia, so the T cells may come from the graft donor. The CDR3 here is CATTPGGNEQFF. CDR3 coding DNA: TGTGCCACCACACCGGGGGGCAATGAGCAGTTCTTC.